The 15 T cell receptor beta chains presented below share a single source sample, sequenced in a study of OX40 agonist ivuxolimab in advanced cancers. This table comes from immunoSEQ multiplex PCR, and its TCRdb copy is limited to in-frame clones, with some not included. The data hold tens of thousands of clones, with roughly nine tenths observed a single time. Sample: CD4+ or CD8+ T cells sorted from blood, taken in a trial of the OX40 agonist ivuxolimab. These receptors were collected from an adult with an advanced solid tumor such as melanoma, head and neck, liver or kidney cancer.

The chain combines TRBV19 with TRBJ1-5, with 7 bases identical to TRBD1. The germline gives CDR1 LNHDA, CDR2 SQIVND (reference sequence). The CDR3 is 16 amino acids. V dropped 3 bases and J dropped 0; count of bases not matched to a gene: 5. The CDR3 nucleotides are TGTGCCAGTAGTATCTACGACAGGGTTAGCAATCAGCCCCAGCATTTT. Its translation: CASSIYDRVSNQPQHF.

This sequence joins TRBV20-1 and TRBJ1-2; D uncertain. V shed 8 bases and J shed 7 bases, with 8 bases lying between them. The CDR3 runs 9 residues. The V gene's germline CDR1 is DFQATT and CDR2 SNEGSKA (reference sequence). DNA of the CDR3: TGCAGTTCTACTTCTGGCTACACCTTC. This translates into CSSTSGYTF.

The chain couples TRBV5-1 to TRBJ2-2; 11 positions match TRBD2. The CDR3 consists of 15 residues. J gave up 7 bases and V 2 bases, and 4 bases lay outside the gene matches. The V gene's germline CDR1 is SGHRS and CDR2 YFSETQ. The CDR3 nucleotides are TGCGCCAGCAGCTTTAGCGGGGGGGCTTTCGGGGAGCTGTTTTTT. It encodes CASSFSGGAFGELFF.

The V call is TRBV7-2, the J call TRBJ2-1; 11 bases are shared with TRBD2. Unmatched junction bases numbered 11, after V lost 5 bases and J lost 8 bases. Germline values: CDR1 SGHTA, CDR2 FQGNSA. The CDR3 is made up of 16 amino acids. As DNA, the CDR3 is TGTGCCAGCAGCATTAGCGGGGGGGCGTCTCGCTATGAGCAGTTCTTC. Translating gives CASSISGGASRYEQFF. The variable domain in full, completed from reference TRBV7-2 and TRBJ2-1, reads GAGVSQSPSNKVTEKGKDVELRCDPISGHTALYWYRQSLGQGLEFLIYFQGNSAPDKSGLPSDRFSAERTGGSVSTLTIQRTQQEDSAVYLCASSISGGASRYEQFFGPGTRLTVL.

The rearrangement joins TRBV2 to TRBJ2-1; D call uncertain. CDR1 is SNHLY, CDR2 FYNNEI, per germline. V lost 6 bases and J 4 bases, leaving 10 bases between the germline ends. The CDR3 spans 13 residues. CDR3 in amino acids: CASRAVQYNEQFF. The DNA of the CDR3 is TGTGCCAGCAGAGCCGTCCAGTACAATGAGCAGTTCTTC.

This rearrangement joins TRBV11-2 to TRBJ1-2, with D unclear. Trimming shortened V by 4 bases and J by 7 bases, and 19 bases separated the two germline ends. This CDR3 contains 15 residues. Germline V gene data show CDR1 as SGHAT and CDR2 as FQNNGV. The CDR3 DNA reads as TGTGCCAGCAGCTCACTTAGGGCCCCCGGCTCTGGCTACACCTTC. Its translation: CASSSLRAPGSGYTF.

The chain carries TRBV6-1 and TRBJ2-7; tentatively, D is TRBD1 (6 bases). Between the trimmed V and J ends, which lost 10 bases and 4 bases, there was a span of 14 bases. Germline loops: CDR1 MNHNS, CDR2 SASEGT. This CDR3 contains 12 residues. Written as DNA, the CDR3 is TGTGCCACCCGGACAGTGGGGTACGAGCAGTACTTC. Translation: CATRTVGYEQYF.

The chain couples TRBV18 to TRBJ2-1; TRBD2 aligns across 11 bases. Germline V gene sequence: CDR1 KGHSH, CDR2 LQKENI. The CDR3 loop spans 15 amino acids. Trimming cost V 3 bases and J 10 bases; bases outside gene matches: 8. In nucleotides, the CDR3 is TGTGCCAGCTCACCGGCTAGCGGGGGGCTAGAGGAGCAGTTCTTC. As protein: CASSPASGGLEEQFF.

This clone was detected only once. The rearrangement links TRBV5-1 to TRBJ1-2; D unresolved. Per germline, CDR1 SGHRS and CDR2 YFSETQ. This CDR3 contains 16 residues. Between the trimmed V and J ends, which lost 4 bases and 2 bases, there was a span of 18 bases. The CDR3 reads CASSPWSPAPNYGYTF. The CDR3 DNA is TGCGCCAGCAGCCCCTGGAGTCCCGCGCCCAACTATGGCTACACCTTC. The full variable domain, its missing parts supplied by reference TRBV5-1 and TRBJ1-2, is KAGVTQTPRYLIKTRGQQVTLSCSPISGHRSVSWYQQTPGQGLQFLFEYFSETQRNKGNFPGRFSGRQFSNSRSEMNVSTLELGDSALYLCASSPWSPAPNYGYTFGSGTRLTVV.

The chain is built from TRBV7-2 and TRBJ1-4; unclear D gene. This CDR3 contains 14 residues. Germline V gives CDR1 SGHTA, CDR2 FQGNSA. The V end was cut by 5 bases, the J end by 1 base, with 8 bases between. CDR3 coding DNA: TGTGCCAGCAGCACCGGGAGAACTAATGAAAAACTGTTTTTT. This translates into CASSTGRTNEKLFF.

The rearrangement links TRBV19 to TRBJ2-7; TRBD1 matches at 8 bases. Germline lookup yields CDR1 LNHDA and CDR2 SQIVND (reference sequence). The CDR3 has 15 residues. V lost 5 bases, J lost 3 bases, and 9 bases stayed unmatched. CDR3 residues: CASSLAGGTGYEQYF. The CDR3 DNA reads as TGTGCCAGTAGTCTAGCCGGCGGGACAGGCTACGAGCAGTACTTC.

The rearrangement links TRBV5-1 to TRBJ1-1; weak D call: TRBD1 (6 bases). Germline V gene lookup returns CDR1 SGHRS and CDR2 YFSETQ. Deletions cut 1 base from V and 7 bases from J, with 14 bases between. The CDR3 is 14 amino acids. CDR3 amino acids: CASSLLGGGIEAFF. CDR3 nucleotides: TGCGCCAGCAGCTTGTTAGGGGGAGGAATTGAAGCTTTCTTT.

The rearrangement joins TRBV7-9 to TRBJ1-1; D uncertain. The V gene lost 1 base and the J gene lost 6 bases, with 15 bases spanning the gap. This CDR3 spans 15 amino acids. Germline assignment: CDR1 SEHNR and CDR2 FQNEAQ (reference sequence). The CDR3 DNA follows: TGTGCCAGCAGCTTAGGGCTATACCGGCCAGCTGAAGCTTTCTTT. Residues: CASSLGLYRPAEAFF.

This chain connects TRBV29-1 to TRBJ1-2; 8 bases match TRBD1. Per germline, CDR1 SQVTM and CDR2 ANQGSEA. The CDR3 has 15 amino acids. V was pared by 5 bases and J by 4 bases, with 12 bases of the junction left unmatched. The CDR3 DNA follows: TGCAGCGTTCATTATACAGGACAGGGAAGCTATGGCTACACCTTC. Translating gives CSVHYTGQGSYGYTF.

This clone has a single count. The CDR3 coding sequence is TGTGCCAGTAGTAGCCCAGGGGGCACCAATAGGGAGACCCAGTACTTC. It codes for CASSSPGGTNRETQYF. The chain joins TRBV19 to TRBJ2-5, with 8 bases fitting TRBD1. J gave up 5 bases and V 4 bases, and 12 bases lay outside the gene matches. This CDR3 has 16 residues. CDR1 is LNHDA, CDR2 SQIVND, per germline (reference sequence).